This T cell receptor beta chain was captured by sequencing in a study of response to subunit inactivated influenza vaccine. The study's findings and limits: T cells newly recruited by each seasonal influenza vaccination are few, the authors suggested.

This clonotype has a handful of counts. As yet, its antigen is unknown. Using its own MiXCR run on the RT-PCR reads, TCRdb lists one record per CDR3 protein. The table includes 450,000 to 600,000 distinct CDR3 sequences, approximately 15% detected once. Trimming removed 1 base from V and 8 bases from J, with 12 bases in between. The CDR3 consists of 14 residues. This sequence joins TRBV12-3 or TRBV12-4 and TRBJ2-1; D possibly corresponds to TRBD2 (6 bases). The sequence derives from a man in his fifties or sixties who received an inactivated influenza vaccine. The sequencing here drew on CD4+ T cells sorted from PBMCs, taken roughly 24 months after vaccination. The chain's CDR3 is CASSLGTSLHEQFF. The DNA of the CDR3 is TGTGCCAGCAGTTTAGGCACTAGCCTCCATGAGCAGTTCTTC.